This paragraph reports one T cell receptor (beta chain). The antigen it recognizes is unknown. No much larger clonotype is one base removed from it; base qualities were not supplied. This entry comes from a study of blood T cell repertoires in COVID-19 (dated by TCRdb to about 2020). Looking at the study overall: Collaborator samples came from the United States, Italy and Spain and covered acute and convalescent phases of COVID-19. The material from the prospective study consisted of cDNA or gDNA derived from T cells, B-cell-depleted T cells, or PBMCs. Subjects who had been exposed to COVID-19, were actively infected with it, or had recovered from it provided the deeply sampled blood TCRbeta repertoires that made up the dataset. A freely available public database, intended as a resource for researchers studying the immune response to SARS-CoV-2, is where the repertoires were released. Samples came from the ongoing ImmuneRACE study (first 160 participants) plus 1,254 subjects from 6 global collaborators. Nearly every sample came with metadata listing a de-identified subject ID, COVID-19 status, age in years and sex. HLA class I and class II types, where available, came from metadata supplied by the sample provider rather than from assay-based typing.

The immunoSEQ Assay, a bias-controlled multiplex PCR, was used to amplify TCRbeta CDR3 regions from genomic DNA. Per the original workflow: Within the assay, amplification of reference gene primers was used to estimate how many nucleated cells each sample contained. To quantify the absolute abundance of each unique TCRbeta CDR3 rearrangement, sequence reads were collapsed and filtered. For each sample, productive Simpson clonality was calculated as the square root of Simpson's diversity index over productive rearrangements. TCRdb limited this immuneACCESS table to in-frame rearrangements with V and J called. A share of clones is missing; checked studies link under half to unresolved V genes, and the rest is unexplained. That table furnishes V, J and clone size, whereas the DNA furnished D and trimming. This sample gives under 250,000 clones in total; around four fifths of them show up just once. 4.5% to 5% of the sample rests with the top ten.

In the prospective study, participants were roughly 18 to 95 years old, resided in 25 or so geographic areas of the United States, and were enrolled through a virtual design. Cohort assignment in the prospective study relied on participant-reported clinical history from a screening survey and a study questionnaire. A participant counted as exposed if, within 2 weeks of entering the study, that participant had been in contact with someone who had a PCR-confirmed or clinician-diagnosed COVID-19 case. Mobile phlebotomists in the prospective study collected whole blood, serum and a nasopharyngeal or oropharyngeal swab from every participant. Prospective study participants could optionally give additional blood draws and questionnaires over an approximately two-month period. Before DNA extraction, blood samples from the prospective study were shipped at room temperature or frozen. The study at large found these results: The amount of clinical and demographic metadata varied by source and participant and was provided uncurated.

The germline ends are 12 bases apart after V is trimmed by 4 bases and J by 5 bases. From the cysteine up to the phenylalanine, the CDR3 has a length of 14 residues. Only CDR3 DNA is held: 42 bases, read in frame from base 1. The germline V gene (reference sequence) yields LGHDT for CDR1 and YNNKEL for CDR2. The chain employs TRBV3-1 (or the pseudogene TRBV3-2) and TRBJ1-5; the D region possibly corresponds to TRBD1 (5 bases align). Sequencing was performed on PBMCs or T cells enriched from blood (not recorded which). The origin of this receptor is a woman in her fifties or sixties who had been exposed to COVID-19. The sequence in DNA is TGTGCCAGCAGCCGGGATGGCAGGGATCAGCCCCAGCATTTT. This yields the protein CASSRDGRDQPQHF.